This T cell receptor (beta chain) emerged from a study of shared clonotypes between healthy human individuals (dated by TCRdb to 2018 to 2020). For the wider study: Three men and a couple of women, aged 18 to 49 years, made up the cohort. Per donor, three plates each were used for CD4 naive and CD4 memory, two for CD8 naive, and one for CD8 memory. Blood TCR repertoires of about 5 healthy adults were deeply sequenced to estimate repertoire size and the extent of clonotype sharing between individuals. Libraries were prepared and TCR repertoires were sequenced by different laboratories using diverse techniques, in order to increase sequencing depth and limit assay-specific biases. Per donor, leukapheresis produced somewhere between about 0.94 and 9.5 billion PBMCs.

Using the deep immunoSEQ assay, multiplex PCR amplified TCR CDR3 regions from genomic DNA. Extracted genomic DNA from each cell subset was spread evenly across all wells of several immunoSEQ 96-well plates, with each plate serving as a replicate. Each replicate PCR for sorted subsets received about 200 ng genomic DNA, equal to around 32,000 T cell genomes. The purified libraries were quantified using a Qubit 3.0 fluorometer, sized with a Bioanalyzer 2100, and then quantified again using the KAPA Library Quantification kit. Each immunoSEQ 96-well plate was sequenced on its own single-read 150-cycle Illumina NextSeq 550 flow cell. The authors' analysis ran thus. Because only junctional sequences without quality scores were contained in the immunoSEQ output, filtering matching that applied to full-length reads could not be performed. To assign V/J genes and CDR3, sequences were annotated against IMGT germline references using PyIR, a Python wrapper for IgBLAST v1.9. Reads with weak V/J assignments (E-value above 1e-6), missing CDR3, stop codons, out-of-frame junctions, or ambiguous translated residues were removed. V3J clonotypes were defined by identical inferred V gene, J gene, and CDR3 amino acid sequence. Percentage overlap between repertoires was computed as shared unique clonotypes divided by the size of the smaller repertoire. Repertoire richness was assessed with RTK rarefaction, the Chao1 estimator, and Recon v2.1 estimates of unobserved clonotypes. Generation probabilities were computed with OLGA for all TCRbeta clonotypes obtained by the gDNA method from several donors. Entries here come from immuneACCESS through TCRdb and include only in-frame sequences with V and J called. Some clones fail to appear in such tables; in the studies checked, an unresolved V gene covers under half of the shortfall, and the cause of the remainder is unknown. Clone size and the V and J calls come from that table; the DNA yielded D and trimming. In this sample the table shows about 2.2 million clones, under 95% of which occur a single time. Roughly 1.7% of the sample goes to the ten largest clones.

The research as a whole found: Sampling was restricted to blood, and TCR repertoires in tissues likely differ from the TCR repertoires found in blood. Incomplete sequencing was indicated by rarefaction of sorted-subset datasets, despite the large sequencing depth. Based on pairwise subsampling, the degree of clonotype sharing among donors was expected to be affected by sequencing depth. Because the study included only a small number of donors, the genetic and exposure-history diversity represented was limited. When a handful of donors were compared, the shared fraction of clonotypes was about 5.2% for naive CD4, around 4% for naive CD8, more than 2% for memory CD4, and less than 0.5% for memory CD8. Compared with non-shared clonotypes, clonotypes shared by all four sorted-subset donors had higher generation probabilities. Larger estimated clonotype richness was generally found for naive subsets than for memory subsets.

For the CD8 naive samples, CD45RO-negative cells were positively selected for CCR7, yielding a CD45RA+CCR7+ population from which TemRA cells were excluded. Donors were healthy HIV-negative adults with no recently reported acute infections or vaccinations. All donors were Caucasian adults living in Nashville, Tennessee, USA. Blood was obtained by leukapheresis, after which PBMCs were separated by Ficoll-Histopaque density gradient centrifugation and cryopreserved in liquid nitrogen vapor phase. Analytical flow cytometry was used to check the purity and quantity of each magnetically sorted T cell population. Each sorted fraction had its genomic DNA isolated and then quantified by UV absorbance on a Nanodrop 2000c. A remark on this clone: Its antigen is currently not known. Within one base of it there is no much larger clone, and no base qualities were kept.

V drops 0 bases and J drops 8 bases, leaving 19 bases in between. The CDR3 has 16 amino acids, counting the end cysteine and phenylalanine. Only CDR3 DNA remains: 48 bases, in frame from the first base. From a lookup of the germline V gene, CDR1 and CDR2 are MGHRA and YSYEKL. The rearranged chain carries TRBV4-1 and TRBJ1-2; TRBD1 is possibly the D segment (5 matching bases). The source is a man aged 18-30 years in good health. Some clones in this sample may be carry-over from other donors' samples. Specimen: naive CD8+ T cells from PBMCs. The meaning of the sample's cell subset or site label: CD45RA+CCR7+. The sequenced DNA: TGCGCCAGCAGCCAAGACGGGGAAGGGGTACTAGTAGGCTACACCTTC. It specifies CASSQDGEGVLVGYTF.